Detailed here is one T cell receptor beta chain. The sample is drawn from a study of blood T cell repertoires in COVID-19. Study details: The United States, Italy and Spain provided the acute and convalescent COVID-19 samples.

V was cut by 1 base and J by 12 bases, with 9 bases left in between. Looked up from germline, CDR1 is MGHRA and CDR2 is YSYEKL. This CDR3 is built from 11 residues. Some clones are missing from TCRdb's copy, which holds only in-frame ones; the method was immunoSEQ multiplex PCR. The table includes some 270,000 clones, roughly 89% detected once. Sequencing was carried out using peripheral blood. This clonotype was obtained from a woman aged 60-75 years with COVID-19, enrolled during active disease. This sequence joins TRBV4-1 and TRBJ1-2; D gene unclear. CDR3 loop: CASSQVGPHTF. CDR3 in DNA: TGCGCCAGCAGCCAAGTTGGCCCCCACACCTTC.